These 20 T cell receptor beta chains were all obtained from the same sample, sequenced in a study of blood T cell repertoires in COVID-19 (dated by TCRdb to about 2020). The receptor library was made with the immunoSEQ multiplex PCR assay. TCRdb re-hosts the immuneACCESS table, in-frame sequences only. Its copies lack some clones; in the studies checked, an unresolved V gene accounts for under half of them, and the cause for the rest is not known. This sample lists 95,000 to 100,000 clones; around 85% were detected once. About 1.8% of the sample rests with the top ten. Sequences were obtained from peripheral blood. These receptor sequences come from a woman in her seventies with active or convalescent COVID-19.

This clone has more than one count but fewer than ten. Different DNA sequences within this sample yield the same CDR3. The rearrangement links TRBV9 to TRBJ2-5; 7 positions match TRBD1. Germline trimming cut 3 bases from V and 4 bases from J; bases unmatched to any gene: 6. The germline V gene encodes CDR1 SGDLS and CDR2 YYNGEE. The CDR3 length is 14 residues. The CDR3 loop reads CASSARQGGETQYF. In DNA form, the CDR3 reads TGTGCCAGCAGCGCTAGACAGGGTGGAGAGACCCAGTACTTC.

CDR3 DNA: TGTGCCAGCAGCCCAAAGGGGGCTTACGGCTACACCTTC. Protein: CASSPKGAYGYTF. The chain employs TRBV9 and TRBJ1-2; 7 bases are a match to TRBD1. After removal of 4 bases from V and 8 bases from J, the junction contained 8 bases not matched to a gene. The germline CDR1 and CDR2 sequences are SGDLS and YYNGEE. The CDR3 is 13 amino acids. Using reference TRBV9 and TRBJ1-2 for the parts outside the CDR3, the full variable domain is DSGVTQTPKHLITATGQRVTLRCSPRSGDLSVYWYQQSLDQGLQFLIQYYNGEERAKGNILERFSAQQFPDLHSELNLSSLELGDSALYFCASSPKGAYGYTFGSGTRLTVV.

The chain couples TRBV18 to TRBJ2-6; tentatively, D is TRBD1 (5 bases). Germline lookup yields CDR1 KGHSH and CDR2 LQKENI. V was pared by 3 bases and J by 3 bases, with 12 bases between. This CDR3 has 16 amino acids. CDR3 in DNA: TGTGCCAGCTCACCGGCAGGGTCGGGTGGGGCCAACGTCCTGACTTTC. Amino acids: CASSPAGSGGANVLTF. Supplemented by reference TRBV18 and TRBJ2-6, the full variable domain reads NAGVMQNPRHLVRRRGQEARLRCSPMKGHSHVYWYRQLPEEGLKFMVYLQKENIIDESGMPKERFSAEFPKEGPSILRIQQVVRGDSAAYFCASSPAGSGGANVLTFGAGSRLTVL.

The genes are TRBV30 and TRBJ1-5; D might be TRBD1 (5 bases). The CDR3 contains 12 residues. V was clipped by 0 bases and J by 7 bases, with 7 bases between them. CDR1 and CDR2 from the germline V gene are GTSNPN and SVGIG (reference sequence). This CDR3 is CAWSVTGQPQHF. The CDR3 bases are TGTGCCTGGAGTGTCACAGGCCAGCCCCAGCATTTT. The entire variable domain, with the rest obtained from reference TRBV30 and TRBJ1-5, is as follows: SQTIHQWPATLVQPVGSPLSLECTVEGTSNPNLYWYRQAAGRGLQLLFYSVGIGQISSEVPQNLSASRPQDRQFILSSKKLLLSDSGFYLCAWSVTGQPQHFGDGTRLSIL.

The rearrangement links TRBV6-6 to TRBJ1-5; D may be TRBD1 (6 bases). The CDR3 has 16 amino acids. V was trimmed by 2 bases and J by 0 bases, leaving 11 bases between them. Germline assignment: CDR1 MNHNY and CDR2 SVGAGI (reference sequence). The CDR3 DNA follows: TGTGCCAGCAGTTACGGACAGATACATAGCAATCAGCCCCAGCATTTT. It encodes CASSYGQIHSNQPQHF.

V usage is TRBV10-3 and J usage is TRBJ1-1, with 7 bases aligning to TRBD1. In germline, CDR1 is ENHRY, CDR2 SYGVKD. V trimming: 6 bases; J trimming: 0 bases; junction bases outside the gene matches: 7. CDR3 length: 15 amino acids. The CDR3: CAISPGQWMNTEAFF. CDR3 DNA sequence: TGTGCCATCAGCCCGGGACAGTGGATGAACACTGAAGCTTTCTTT.

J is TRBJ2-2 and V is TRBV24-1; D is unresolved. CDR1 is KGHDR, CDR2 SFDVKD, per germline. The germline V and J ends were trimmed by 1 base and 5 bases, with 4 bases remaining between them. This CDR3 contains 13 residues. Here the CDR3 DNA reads TGTGCCACCAGTGATTTTATTACCGGGGAGCTGTTTTTT. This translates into CATSDFITGELFF.

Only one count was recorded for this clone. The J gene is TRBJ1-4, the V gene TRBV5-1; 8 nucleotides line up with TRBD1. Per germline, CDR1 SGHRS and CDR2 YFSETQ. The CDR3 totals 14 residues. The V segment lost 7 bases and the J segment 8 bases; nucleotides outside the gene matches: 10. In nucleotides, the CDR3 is TGCGCCAGCCGCGGGACAGGTTCTGGCGAAAAACTGTTTTTT. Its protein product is CASRGTGSGEKLFF. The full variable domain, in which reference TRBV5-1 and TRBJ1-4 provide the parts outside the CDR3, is KAGVTQTPRYLIKTRGQQVTLSCSPISGHRSVSWYQQTPGQGLQFLFEYFSETQRNKGNFPGRFSGRQFSNSRSEMNVSTLELGDSALYLCASRGTGSGEKLFFGSGTQLSVL.

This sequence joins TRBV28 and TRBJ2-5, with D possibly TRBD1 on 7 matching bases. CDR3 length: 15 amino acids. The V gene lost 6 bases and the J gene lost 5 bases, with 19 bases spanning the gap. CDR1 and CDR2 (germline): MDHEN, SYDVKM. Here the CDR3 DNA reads TGTGCCAGCAGGACACCTCAGACAGGGAGGGAGACCCAGTACTTC. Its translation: CASRTPQTGRETQYF.

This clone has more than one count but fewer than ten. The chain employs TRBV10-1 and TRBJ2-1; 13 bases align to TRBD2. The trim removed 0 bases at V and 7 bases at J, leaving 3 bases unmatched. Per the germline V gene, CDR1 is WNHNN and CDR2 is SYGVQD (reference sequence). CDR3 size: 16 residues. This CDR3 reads CASSESTSGRRNEQFF. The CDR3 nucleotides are TGCGCCAGCAGTGAGTCGACTAGCGGGAGGAGGAATGAGCAGTTCTTC.

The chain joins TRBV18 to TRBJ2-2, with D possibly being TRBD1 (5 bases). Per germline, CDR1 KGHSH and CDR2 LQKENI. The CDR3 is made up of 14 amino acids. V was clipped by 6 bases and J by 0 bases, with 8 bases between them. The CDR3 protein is CASSPTANTGELFF. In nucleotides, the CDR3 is TGTGCCAGCTCCCCGACAGCGAACACCGGGGAGCTGTTTTTT.

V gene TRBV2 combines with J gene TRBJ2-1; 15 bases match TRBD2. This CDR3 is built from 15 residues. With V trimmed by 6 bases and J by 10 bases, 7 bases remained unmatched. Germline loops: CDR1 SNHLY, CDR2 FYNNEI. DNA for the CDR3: TGTGCCAGCAGCGGGGGACTAGCGGGAGGTTGGGAGCAGTTCTTC. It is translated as CASSGGLAGGWEQFF.

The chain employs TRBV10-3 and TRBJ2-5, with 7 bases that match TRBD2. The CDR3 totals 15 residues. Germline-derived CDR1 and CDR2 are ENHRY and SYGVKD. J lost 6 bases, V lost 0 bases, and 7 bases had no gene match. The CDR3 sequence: CAISESRLALKTQYF. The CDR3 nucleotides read TGTGCCATCAGTGAGTCAAGACTAGCTTTAAAGACCCAGTACTTC.

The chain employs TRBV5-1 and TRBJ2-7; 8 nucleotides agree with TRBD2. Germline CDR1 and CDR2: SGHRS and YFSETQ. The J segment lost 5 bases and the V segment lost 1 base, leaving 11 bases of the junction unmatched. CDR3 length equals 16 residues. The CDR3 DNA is TGCGCCAGCAGCTTGCTCCTAGCAGCGGGAGCGGACGAGCAGTACTTC. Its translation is CASSLLLAAGADEQYF.

The CDR3 is CASSLSYYEQYF. In DNA form, the CDR3 reads TGTGCCAGCAGTTTATCCTACTACGAGCAGTACTTC. J is TRBJ2-7 and V is TRBV28, with unresolved D. Germline CDR1 and CDR2: MDHEN and SYDVKM. With 1 base removed from V and 3 bases from J, the gap between germline ends came to 4 bases. CDR3 length: 12 residues.

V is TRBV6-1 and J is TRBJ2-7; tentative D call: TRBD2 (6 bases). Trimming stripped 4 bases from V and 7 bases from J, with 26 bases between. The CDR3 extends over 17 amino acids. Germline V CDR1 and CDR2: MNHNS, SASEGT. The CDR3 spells CASSVLGGPTVKREQYF. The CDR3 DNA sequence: TGTGCCAGCAGTGTGCTCGGGGGACCCACCGTGAAAAGGGAGCAGTACTTC.

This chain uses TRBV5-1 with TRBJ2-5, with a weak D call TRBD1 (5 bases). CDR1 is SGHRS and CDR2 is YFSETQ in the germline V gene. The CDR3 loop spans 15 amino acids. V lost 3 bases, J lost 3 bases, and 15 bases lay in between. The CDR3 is CASSSQGGVEETQYF. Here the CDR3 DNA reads TGCGCCAGCAGCTCCCAGGGTGGGGTGGAAGAGACCCAGTACTTC.

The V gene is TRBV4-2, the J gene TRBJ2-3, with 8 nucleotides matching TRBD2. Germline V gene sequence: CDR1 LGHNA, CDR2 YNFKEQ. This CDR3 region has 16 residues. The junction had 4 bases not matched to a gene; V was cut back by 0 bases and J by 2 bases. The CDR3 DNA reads TGTGCCAGCAGCCAAGATGTCGGGGGGGCCACAGATACGCAGTATTTT. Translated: CASSQDVGGATDTQYF.

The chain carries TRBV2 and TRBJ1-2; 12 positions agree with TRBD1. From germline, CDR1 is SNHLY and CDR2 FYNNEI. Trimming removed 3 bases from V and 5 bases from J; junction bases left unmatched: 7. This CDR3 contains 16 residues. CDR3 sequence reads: CASSDGGTGGLYGYTF. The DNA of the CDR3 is TGTGCCAGCAGTGACGGGGGGACAGGGGGCCTTTATGGCTACACCTTC.

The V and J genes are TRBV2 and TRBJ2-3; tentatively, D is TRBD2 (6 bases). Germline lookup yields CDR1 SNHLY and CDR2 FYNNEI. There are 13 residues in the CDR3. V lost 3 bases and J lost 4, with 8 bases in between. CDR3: CASSDREADTQYF. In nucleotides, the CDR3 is TGTGCCAGCAGTGACAGGGAGGCAGATACGCAGTATTTT.